This TCR beta chain was identified in a study of shared clonotypes between healthy human individuals. Study context: The study drew on a couple of women and a few men aged 18 to 49 as donors. The study used three CD4 naive, three CD4 memory, two CD8 naive and one CD8 memory plate per donor.

The authors ran the assay at deep level. Produced via immunoSEQ multiplex PCR; TCRdb's table is partial and in-frame only. The table has approximately 1.4 million clones, about 98% seen once. In regard to this clone: The antigen is unknown.

Germline values: CDR1 MDHEN, CDR2 SYDVKM. This CDR3 comprises 15 residues. V shed 4 bases and J 2 bases; nucleotides not matched to a gene: 6. The study's findings and limits: Estimated clonotype richness was generally higher in naive than memory subsets.

The sample taken for sequencing was naive CD4+ T cells sorted from blood. The subset denotes: CD45RA+ positively selected. The sequence derives from a man younger than 45 in good health. This chain joins TRBV28 and TRBJ2-7, with 9 bases that match TRBD1. The CDR3 reads CASSSPWDRAYEQYF. The CDR3 DNA sequence: TGTGCCAGCAGTTCCCCCTGGGACAGGGCCTACGAGCAGTACTTC.